This T cell receptor (beta chain) was sequenced during a study of T cell changes during pregnancy in multiple sclerosis. A single count supports this clone. The germline CDR1 and CDR2 sequences are MDHEN and SYDVKM. Trimming shortened V by 3 bases and J by 3 bases, and 10 bases separated the two germline ends. The CDR3 is 14 residues long. The protocol was immunoSEQ multiplex PCR, while the TCRdb copy is restricted to in-frame clones and leaves out a portion. The data show 80,000 to 100,000 clones, about 92% seen once. V gene TRBV28 combines with J gene TRBJ2-3; tentative D call: TRBD2 (6 bases). This TCR was sampled from a female donor with multiple sclerosis, enrolled in a pregnancy study. This specimen consisted of peripheral blood, obtained in the first trimester of pregnancy. The CDR3 spells CASSLEGGTDTQYF. The CDR3 region has the DNA TGTGCCAGCAGTTTGGAGGGTGGGACAGATACGCAGTATTTT.